Listed below are T cell receptor beta chains from one sample, sequenced in a study of PD-1 blockade in classical Hodgkin lymphoma. The table came from immunoSEQ multiplex PCR; TCRdb's copy has only in-frame clones and leaves some out. The sample has approximately 11,000 clones, approximately 85% seen once. Sample: CD8+ T cells from blood, taken before the fourth cycle of nivolumab. These TCRs come from a human donor with classical Hodgkin lymphoma. The donor label of this sample is uncertain. CDR3s include the opening cysteine and the closing phenylalanine or tryptophan. Each record gives: D gene, J gene, V gene, clone size, CDR3 DNA, CDR3 protein. D genes are given only for firm matches. The size field is filled for only some rows; it gives once, few, many or a size class.

d_gene: NA; j_gene: TRBJ1-1; v_gene: TRBV19; abundance: NA; CDR3nt: TGTGCCAGTAGTATTGGGTCGGTGTGGGCTTTCTTT; CDR3aa: CASSIGSVWAFF
d_gene: NA; j_gene: TRBJ2-3; v_gene: TRBV7-9; abundance: few; CDR3nt: TGTGCCAGCAGCTCCGAGCGCAGGGTGAGGACGCAGTATTTT; CDR3aa: CASSSERRVRTQYF
d_gene: TRBD2; j_gene: TRBJ2-2; v_gene: TRBV4-2; abundance: once; CDR3nt: TGTGCCAGCAGCCAAGTGACTAGCGGGAGGACAACTGGGGAGCTGTTTTTT; CDR3aa: CASSQVTSGRTTGELFF
d_gene: TRBD1; j_gene: TRBJ2-2; v_gene: TRBV2; abundance: NA; CDR3nt: TGTGCCAGCAGTGAAGGGGACAGGCGGGGCGGGGAGCTGTTTTTT; CDR3aa: CASSEGDRRGGELFF
d_gene: TRBD1; j_gene: TRBJ1-3; v_gene: TRBV4-1; abundance: NA; CDR3nt: TGCGCCAGCAGCCAGACAGGGTCGGCGATTGGAAACACCATATATTTT; CDR3aa: CASSQTGSAIGNTIYF
d_gene: TRBD1; j_gene: TRBJ1-2; v_gene: TRBV5-6; abundance: medium-sized; CDR3nt: TGTGCCAGCAGGAAGACAGGGAACGACTATGGCTACACCTTC; CDR3aa: CASRKTGNDYGYTF
d_gene: TRBD1; j_gene: TRBJ2-1; v_gene: TRBV28; abundance: once; CDR3nt: TGTGCCAGCAGTCAAAAGACAGGGTACAATGAGCAGTTCTTC; CDR3aa: CASSQKTGYNEQFF
d_gene: NA; j_gene: TRBJ1-1; v_gene: TRBV11-2; abundance: few; CDR3nt: TGTGCCAGCAAGTCATACGGTGAAGCTTTCTTT; CDR3aa: CASKSYGEAFF
d_gene: NA; j_gene: TRBJ1-5; v_gene: TRBV19; abundance: NA; CDR3nt: TGTGCCAGTAGCCCCAGGACAGCTTATAGCAATCAGCCCCAGCATTTT; CDR3aa: CASSPRTAYSNQPQHF
d_gene: TRBD1; j_gene: TRBJ1-1; v_gene: TRBV2; abundance: NA; CDR3nt: TGTGCCAGCAGCGCCATGACAGGGAAGAACACTGAAGCTTTCTTT; CDR3aa: CASSAMTGKNTEAFF
d_gene: NA; j_gene: TRBJ1-2; v_gene: TRBV7-9; abundance: NA; CDR3nt: TGTGCCAGCAGCTTAGGGGGGCCAAGGAACTATGGCTACACCTTC; CDR3aa: CASSLGGPRNYGYTF
d_gene: NA; j_gene: TRBJ2-5; v_gene: TRBV4-3; abundance: NA; CDR3nt: TGCGCCAGCAGCCAAGAGGGTGGGATAGAGACCCAGTACTTC; CDR3aa: CASSQEGGIETQYF
d_gene: NA; j_gene: TRBJ1-1; v_gene: TRBV13; abundance: NA; CDR3nt: TGTGCCAGCAGCTTAGAGGACAGTAACACTGAAGCTTTCTTT; CDR3aa: CASSLEDSNTEAFF
d_gene: NA; j_gene: TRBJ2-5; v_gene: TRBV27; abundance: NA; CDR3nt: TGTGCCAGCAGGGCCTTAACAGGGAGCGGCGAGACCCAGTACTTC; CDR3aa: CASRALTGSGETQYF
d_gene: NA; j_gene: TRBJ2-1; v_gene: TRBV28; abundance: NA; CDR3nt: TGTGCCAGCAACGGGTACTCCTACAATGAGCAGTTCTTC; CDR3aa: CASNGYSYNEQFF
d_gene: NA; j_gene: TRBJ1-2; v_gene: TRBV30; abundance: NA; CDR3nt: TGTGCCTGGAGTCAAGGGGCTCCGAACTATGGCTACACCTTC; CDR3aa: CAWSQGAPNYGYTF
d_gene: NA; j_gene: TRBJ2-7; v_gene: TRBV6-5; abundance: NA; CDR3nt: TGTGCCAGCAGTTCTCCAGTCTACGAGCAGTACTTC; CDR3aa: CASSSPVYEQYF
d_gene: TRBD2; j_gene: TRBJ2-7; v_gene: TRBV11-3; abundance: NA; CDR3nt: TGTGCCAGCAGCATCGGACTAGCGGGGGTAAACGAGCAGTACTTC; CDR3aa: CASSIGLAGVNEQYF
d_gene: TRBD2; j_gene: TRBJ2-1; v_gene: TRBV6-5; abundance: once; CDR3nt: TGTGCCAGCAGTTTCGGGACTAGCGGGAACAATGAGCAGTTCTTC; CDR3aa: CASSFGTSGNNEQFF
d_gene: NA; j_gene: TRBJ2-7; v_gene: TRBV29-1; abundance: NA; CDR3nt: TGCAGCGCCAAGGCGGCCTGGGACGACTCCTACGAGCAGTACTTC; CDR3aa: CSAKAAWDDSYEQYF
d_gene: NA; j_gene: TRBJ2-1; v_gene: TRBV5-1; abundance: once; CDR3nt: TGCGCCAGCAGCTTGGGACCTAACAATGAGCAGTTCTTC; CDR3aa: CASSLGPNNEQFF
d_gene: TRBD2; j_gene: TRBJ2-1; v_gene: TRBV7-2; abundance: NA; CDR3nt: TGTGCCAGCAGCTTAACTAGCGGACCATACAATGAGCAGTTCTTC; CDR3aa: CASSLTSGPYNEQFF
d_gene: NA; j_gene: TRBJ1-1; v_gene: TRBV27; abundance: NA; CDR3nt: TGTGCCAGCAGTTTATACCCTCCGGGAGGCTATGAAGCTTTCTTT; CDR3aa: CASSLYPPGGYEAFF
d_gene: TRBD2; j_gene: TRBJ2-1; v_gene: TRBV6-5; abundance: NA; CDR3nt: TGTGCCAGCAGTTACTCCGCTAGCGGAATTCTTGATGAGCAGTTCTTC; CDR3aa: CASSYSASGILDEQFF
d_gene: NA; j_gene: TRBJ2-7; v_gene: TRBV4-1; abundance: NA; CDR3nt: TGCGCCAGCAGCCAAGACGTTCAAGGGGCGCAGCAGTACTTC; CDR3aa: CASSQDVQGAQQYF
d_gene: NA; j_gene: TRBJ1-3; v_gene: TRBV19; abundance: NA; CDR3nt: TGTGCCAGTAGTATGGGCGCGGGAAGCTCTGGAAACACCATATATTTT; CDR3aa: CASSMGAGSSGNTIYF
d_gene: TRBD1; j_gene: TRBJ2-7; v_gene: TRBV13; abundance: once; CDR3nt: TGTGCCAGCAGCTTAACAGGGGAAATCTACGAGCAGTACTTC; CDR3aa: CASSLTGEIYEQYF
d_gene: NA; j_gene: TRBJ2-3; v_gene: TRBV7-9; abundance: NA; CDR3nt: TGTGCCAGCAGCTTAGCGCAGGATACGCAGTATTTT; CDR3aa: CASSLAQDTQYF
d_gene: TRBD1; j_gene: TRBJ2-7; v_gene: TRBV14; abundance: NA; CDR3nt: TGTGCCAGCAGCCAAGGGACAGGCGGTACCTACGAGCAGTACTTC; CDR3aa: CASSQGTGGTYEQYF
d_gene: NA; j_gene: TRBJ2-7; v_gene: TRBV10-3; abundance: NA; CDR3nt: TGTGCCATCAGTACAGCTGGCTCCTACGAGCAGTACTTC; CDR3aa: CAISTAGSYEQYF